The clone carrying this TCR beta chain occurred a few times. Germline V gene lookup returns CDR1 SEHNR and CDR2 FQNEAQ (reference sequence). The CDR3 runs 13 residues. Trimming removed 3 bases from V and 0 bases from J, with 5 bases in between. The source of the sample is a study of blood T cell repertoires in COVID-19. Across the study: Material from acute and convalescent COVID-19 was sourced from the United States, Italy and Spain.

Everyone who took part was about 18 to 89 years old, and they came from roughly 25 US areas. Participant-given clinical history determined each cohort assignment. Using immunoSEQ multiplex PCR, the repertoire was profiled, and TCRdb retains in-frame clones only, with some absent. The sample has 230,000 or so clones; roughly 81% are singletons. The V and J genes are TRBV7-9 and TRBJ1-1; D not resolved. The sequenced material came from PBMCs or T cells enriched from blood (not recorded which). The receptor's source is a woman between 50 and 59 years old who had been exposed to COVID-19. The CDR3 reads CASSLTLNTEAFF. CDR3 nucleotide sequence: TGTGCCAGCAGCTTGACTTTGAACACTGAAGCTTTCTTT. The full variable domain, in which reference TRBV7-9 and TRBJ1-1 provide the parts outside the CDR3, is DTGVSQNPRHKITKRGQNVTFRCDPISEHNRLYWYRQTLGQGPEFLTYFQNEAQLEKSRLLSDRFSAERPKGSFSTLEIQRTEQGDSAMYLCASSLTLNTEAFFGQGTRLTVV.